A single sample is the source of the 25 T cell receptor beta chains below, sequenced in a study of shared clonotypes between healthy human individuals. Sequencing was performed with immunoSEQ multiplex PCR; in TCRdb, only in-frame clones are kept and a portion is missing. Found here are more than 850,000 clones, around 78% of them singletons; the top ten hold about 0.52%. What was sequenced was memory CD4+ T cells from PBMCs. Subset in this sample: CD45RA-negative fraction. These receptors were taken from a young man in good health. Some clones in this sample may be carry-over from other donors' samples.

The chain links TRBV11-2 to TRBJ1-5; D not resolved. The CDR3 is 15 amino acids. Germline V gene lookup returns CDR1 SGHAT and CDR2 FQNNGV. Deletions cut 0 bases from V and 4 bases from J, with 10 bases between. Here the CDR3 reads CASSLDGQPNQPQHF. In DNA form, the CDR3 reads TGTGCCAGCAGCTTAGACGGTCAGCCTAATCAGCCCCAGCATTTT.

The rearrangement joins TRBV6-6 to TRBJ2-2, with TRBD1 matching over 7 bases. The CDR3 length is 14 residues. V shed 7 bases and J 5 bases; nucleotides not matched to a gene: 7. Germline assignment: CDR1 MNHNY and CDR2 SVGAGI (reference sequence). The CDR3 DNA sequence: TGTGCCAGCACCAAAGGGACAGAGACCGGGGAGCTGTTTTTT. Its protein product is CASTKGTETGELFF.

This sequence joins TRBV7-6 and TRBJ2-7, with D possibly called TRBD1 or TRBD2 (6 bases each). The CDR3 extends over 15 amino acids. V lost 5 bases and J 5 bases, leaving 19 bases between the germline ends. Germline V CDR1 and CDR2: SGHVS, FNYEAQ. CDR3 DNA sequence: TGTGCCAGCAGCAGGACCCGGACGGGGGCCCACGAGCAGTACTTC. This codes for CASSRTRTGAHEQYF.

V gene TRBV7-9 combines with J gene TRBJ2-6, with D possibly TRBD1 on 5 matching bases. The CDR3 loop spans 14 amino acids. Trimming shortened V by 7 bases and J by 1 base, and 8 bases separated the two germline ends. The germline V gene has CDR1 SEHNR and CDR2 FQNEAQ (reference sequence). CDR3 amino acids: CASTTDSGANVLTF. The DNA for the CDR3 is TGTGCCAGCACGACAGATTCTGGGGCCAACGTCCTGACTTTC.

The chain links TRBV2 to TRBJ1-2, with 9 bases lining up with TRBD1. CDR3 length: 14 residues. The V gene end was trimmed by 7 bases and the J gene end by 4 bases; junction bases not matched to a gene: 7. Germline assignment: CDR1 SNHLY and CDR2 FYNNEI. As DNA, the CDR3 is TGTGCCAGCATCCGTCAGACAGGGGGCTATGGCTACACCTTC. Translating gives CASIRQTGGYGYTF. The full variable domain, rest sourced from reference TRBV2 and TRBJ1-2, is EPEVTQTPSHQVTQMGQEVILRCVPISNHLYFYWYRQILGQKVEFLVSFYNNEISEKSEIFDDQFSVERPDGSNFTLKIRSTKLEDSAMYFCASIRQTGGYGYTFGSGTRLTVV.

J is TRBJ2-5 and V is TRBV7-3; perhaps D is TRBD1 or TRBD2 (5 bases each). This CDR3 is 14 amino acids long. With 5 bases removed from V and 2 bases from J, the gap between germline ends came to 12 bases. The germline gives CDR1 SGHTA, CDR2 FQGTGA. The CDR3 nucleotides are TGTGCCAGCAGCCCGAAGGGGAGACAAGAGACCCAGTACTTC. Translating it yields CASSPKGRQETQYF. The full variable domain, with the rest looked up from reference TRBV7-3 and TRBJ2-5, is GAGVSQTPSNKVTEKGKYVELRCDPISGHTALYWYRQSLGQGPEFLIYFQGTGAADDSGLPNDRFFAVRPEGSVSTLKIQRTERGDSAVYLCASSPKGRQETQYFGPGTRLLVL.

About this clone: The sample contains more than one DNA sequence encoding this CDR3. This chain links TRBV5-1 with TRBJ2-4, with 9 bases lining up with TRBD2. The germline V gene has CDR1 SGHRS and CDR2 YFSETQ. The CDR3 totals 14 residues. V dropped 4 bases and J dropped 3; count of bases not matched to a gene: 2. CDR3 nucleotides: TGCGCCAGCAGCCTTAGCGGGGGCAAAAACATTCAGTACTTC. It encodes CASSLSGGKNIQYF.

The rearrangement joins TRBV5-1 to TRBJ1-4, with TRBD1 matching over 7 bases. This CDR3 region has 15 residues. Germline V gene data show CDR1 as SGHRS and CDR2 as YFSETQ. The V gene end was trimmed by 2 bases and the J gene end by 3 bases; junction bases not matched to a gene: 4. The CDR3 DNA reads TGCGCCAGCAGCTTATGGGACAGCCCTAATGAAAAACTGTTTTTT. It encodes CASSLWDSPNEKLFF.

CDR3 residues: CARATSGNTIYF. The CDR3, as DNA: TGTGCCCGCGCTACCTCTGGAAACACCATATATTTT. The chain is built from TRBV30 and TRBJ1-3; D uncertain. The CDR3 is made up of 12 amino acids. V was clipped by 8 bases and J by 0 bases, with 8 bases between them. Germline V gene data show CDR1 as GTSNPN and CDR2 as SVGIG (reference sequence).

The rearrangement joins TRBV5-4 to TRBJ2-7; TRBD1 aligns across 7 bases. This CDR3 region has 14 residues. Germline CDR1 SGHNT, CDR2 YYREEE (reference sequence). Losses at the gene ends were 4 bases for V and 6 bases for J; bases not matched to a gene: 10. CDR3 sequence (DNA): TGTGCCAGCAGCACCGGGCAGGGGGTTCGCGAGCAGTACTTC. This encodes CASSTGQGVREQYF.

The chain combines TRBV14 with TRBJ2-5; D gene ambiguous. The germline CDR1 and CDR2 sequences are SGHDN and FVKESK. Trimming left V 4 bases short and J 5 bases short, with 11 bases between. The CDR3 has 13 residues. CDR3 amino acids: CASSPLGWETQYF. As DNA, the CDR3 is TGTGCCAGCAGCCCCCTAGGCTGGGAGACCCAGTACTTC.

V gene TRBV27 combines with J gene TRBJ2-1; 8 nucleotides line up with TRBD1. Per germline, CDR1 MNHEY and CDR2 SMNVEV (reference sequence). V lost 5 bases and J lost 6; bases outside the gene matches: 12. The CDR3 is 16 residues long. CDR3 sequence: CASSQAPPDRVNEQFF. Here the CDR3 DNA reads TGTGCCAGCAGTCAAGCCCCCCCGGACAGGGTCAATGAGCAGTTCTTC.

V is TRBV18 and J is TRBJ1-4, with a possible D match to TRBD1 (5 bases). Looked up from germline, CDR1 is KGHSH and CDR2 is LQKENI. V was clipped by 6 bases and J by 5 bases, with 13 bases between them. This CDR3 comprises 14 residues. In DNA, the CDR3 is TGTGCCAGCTCGCGGAGTCGGGGGAATGAAAAACTGTTTTTT. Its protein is CASSRSRGNEKLFF. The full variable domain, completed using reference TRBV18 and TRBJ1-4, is NAGVMQNPRHLVRRRGQEARLRCSPMKGHSHVYWYRQLPEEGLKFMVYLQKENIIDESGMPKERFSAEFPKEGPSILRIQQVVRGDSAAYFCASSRSRGNEKLFFGSGTQLSVL.

DNA for the CDR3: TGTGCCAGCAGTTTAGCGGGAGGGGTCCCAGATACGCAGTATTTT. Its protein product is CASSLAGGVPDTQYF. This chain joins TRBV28 and TRBJ2-3; 9 bases fit TRBD2. Germline V gene data show CDR1 as MDHEN and CDR2 as SYDVKM. Germline trimming cut 2 bases from V and 4 bases from J; bases unmatched to any gene: 4. The CDR3 is 15 residues long.

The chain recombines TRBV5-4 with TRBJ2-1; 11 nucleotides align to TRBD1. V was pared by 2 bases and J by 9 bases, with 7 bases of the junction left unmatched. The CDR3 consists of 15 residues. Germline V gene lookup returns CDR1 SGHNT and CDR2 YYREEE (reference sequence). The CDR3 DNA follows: TGTGCCAGCAGCTTATCCGGGACAGGGGGGGCTGAGCAGTTCTTC. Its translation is CASSLSGTGGAEQFF.

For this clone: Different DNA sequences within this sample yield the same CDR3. The CDR3 loop reads CATSREGGPYEQYF. In DNA, the CDR3 is TGTGCCACCAGCAGAGAGGGGGGCCCCTACGAGCAGTACTTC. The chain combines TRBV15 with TRBJ2-7; D is perhaps TRBD1 or TRBD2 (6 bases each). The CDR3 runs 14 residues. CDR1 is LNHNV and CDR2 is YYDKDF in the germline V gene (reference sequence). V was pared by 0 bases and J by 2 bases, with 8 bases between.

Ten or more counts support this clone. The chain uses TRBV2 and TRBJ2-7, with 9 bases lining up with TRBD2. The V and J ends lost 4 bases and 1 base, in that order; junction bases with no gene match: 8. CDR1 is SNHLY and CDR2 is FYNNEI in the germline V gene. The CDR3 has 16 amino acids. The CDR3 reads CASSGGASGNSYEQYF. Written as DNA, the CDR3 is TGTGCCAGCAGTGGAGGGGCTAGCGGGAATTCCTACGAGCAGTACTTC.

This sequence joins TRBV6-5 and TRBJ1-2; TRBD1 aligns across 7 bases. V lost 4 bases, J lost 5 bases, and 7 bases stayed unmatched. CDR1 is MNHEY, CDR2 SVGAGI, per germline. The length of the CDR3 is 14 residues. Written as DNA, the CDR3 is TGTGCCAGCAGTTCGAATCGACAGGGTTATGGCTACACCTTC. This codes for CASSSNRQGYGYTF.

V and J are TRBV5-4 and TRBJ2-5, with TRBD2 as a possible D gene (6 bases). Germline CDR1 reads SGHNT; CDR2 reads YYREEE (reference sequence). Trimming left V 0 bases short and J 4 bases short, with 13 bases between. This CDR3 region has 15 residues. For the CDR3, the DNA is TGTGCCAGCAGCTTGGGGACTACAGCAATAGAGACCCAGTACTTC. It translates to CASSLGTTAIETQYF.

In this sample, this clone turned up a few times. CDR3 sequence (DNA): TGTGCCAGTAGTATCGGGGGGTTTAGCGGGTACTACAATGAGCAGTTCTTC. It yields the protein CASSIGGFSGYYNEQFF. This chain uses TRBV19 with TRBJ2-1; 7 bases are shared with TRBD2. The CDR3 length is 17 residues. Losses at the gene ends were 3 bases for V and 3 bases for J; bases not matched to a gene: 11. Germline CDR1 and CDR2: LNHDA and SQIVND (reference sequence).

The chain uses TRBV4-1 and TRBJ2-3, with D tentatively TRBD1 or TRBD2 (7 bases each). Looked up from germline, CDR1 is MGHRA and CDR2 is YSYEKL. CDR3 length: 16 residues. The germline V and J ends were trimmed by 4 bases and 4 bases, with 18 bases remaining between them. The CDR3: CASSRGDSGTSDTQYF. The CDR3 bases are TGCGCCAGCAGCCGGGGGGACAGCGGGACCTCAGATACGCAGTATTTT.

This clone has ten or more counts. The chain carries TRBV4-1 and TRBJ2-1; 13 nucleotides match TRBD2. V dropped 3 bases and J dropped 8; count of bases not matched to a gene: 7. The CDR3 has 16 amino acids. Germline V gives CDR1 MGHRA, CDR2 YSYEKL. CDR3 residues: CASSQPTSGRADEQFF. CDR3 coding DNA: TGCGCCAGCAGCCAGCCAACTAGCGGGAGGGCCGATGAGCAGTTCTTC.

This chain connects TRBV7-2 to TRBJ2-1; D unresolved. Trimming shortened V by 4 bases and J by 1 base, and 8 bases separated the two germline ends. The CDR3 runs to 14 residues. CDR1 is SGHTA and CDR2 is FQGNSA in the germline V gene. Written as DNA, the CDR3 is TGTGCCAGCAGCTCCCAAGTGTCCTACAATGAGCAGTTCTTC. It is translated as CASSSQVSYNEQFF. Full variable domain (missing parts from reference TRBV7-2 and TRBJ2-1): GAGVSQSPSNKVTEKGKDVELRCDPISGHTALYWYRQSLGQGLEFLIYFQGNSAPDKSGLPSDRFSAERTGGSVSTLTIQRTQQEDSAVYLCASSSQVSYNEQFFGPGTRLTVL.

The CDR3: CASSQDGLAGDSYEQYF. CDR3 bases: TGCGCCAGCAGCCAAGATGGACTAGCGGGAGATTCATACGAGCAGTACTTC. This chain joins TRBV4-1 and TRBJ2-7; 13 bases map to TRBD2. This CDR3 has 17 residues. J was trimmed by 4 bases and V by 0 bases; bases with no gene match: 6. Per germline, CDR1 MGHRA and CDR2 YSYEKL.

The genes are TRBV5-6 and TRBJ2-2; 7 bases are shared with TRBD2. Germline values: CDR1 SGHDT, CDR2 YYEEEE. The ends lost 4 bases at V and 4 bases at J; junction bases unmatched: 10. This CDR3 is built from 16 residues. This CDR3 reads CASSLPAGHGTGELFF. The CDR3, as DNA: TGTGCCAGCAGCCTTCCAGCGGGGCACGGCACCGGGGAGCTGTTTTTT.